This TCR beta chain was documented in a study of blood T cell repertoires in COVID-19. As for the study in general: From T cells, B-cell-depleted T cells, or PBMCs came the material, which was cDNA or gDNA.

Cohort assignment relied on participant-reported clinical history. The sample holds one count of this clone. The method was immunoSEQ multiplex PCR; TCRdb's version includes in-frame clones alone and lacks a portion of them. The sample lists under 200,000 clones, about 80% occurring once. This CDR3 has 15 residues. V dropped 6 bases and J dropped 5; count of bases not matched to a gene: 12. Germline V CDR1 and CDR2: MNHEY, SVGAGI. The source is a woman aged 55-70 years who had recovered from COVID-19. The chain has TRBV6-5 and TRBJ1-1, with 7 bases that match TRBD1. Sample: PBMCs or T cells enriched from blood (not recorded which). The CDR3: CASSRTPTGKTEAFF. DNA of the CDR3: TGTGCCAGCAGCCGAACCCCGACAGGGAAGACTGAAGCTTTCTTT.